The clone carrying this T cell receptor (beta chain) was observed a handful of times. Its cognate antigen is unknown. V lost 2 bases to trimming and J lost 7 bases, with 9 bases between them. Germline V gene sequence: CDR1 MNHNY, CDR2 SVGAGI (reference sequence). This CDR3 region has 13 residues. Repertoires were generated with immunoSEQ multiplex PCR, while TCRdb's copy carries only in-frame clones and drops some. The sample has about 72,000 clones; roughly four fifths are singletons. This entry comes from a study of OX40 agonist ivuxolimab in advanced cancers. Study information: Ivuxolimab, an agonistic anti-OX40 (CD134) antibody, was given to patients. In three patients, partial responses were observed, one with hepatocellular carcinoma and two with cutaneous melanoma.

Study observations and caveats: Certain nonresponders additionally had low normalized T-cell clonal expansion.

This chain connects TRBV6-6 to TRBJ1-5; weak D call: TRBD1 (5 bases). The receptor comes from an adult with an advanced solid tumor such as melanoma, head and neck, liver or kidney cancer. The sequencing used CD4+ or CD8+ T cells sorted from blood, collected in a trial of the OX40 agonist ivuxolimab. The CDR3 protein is CASSYRGGQPQHF. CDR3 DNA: TGTGCCAGCAGTTACAGGGGAGGACAGCCCCAGCATTTT.